This T cell receptor (beta chain) came from a study of cytotoxic CD8 clonotypes in ibrutinib-treated CLL. The CDR3 is 14 amino acids. Per the germline V gene, CDR1 is SNHLY and CDR2 is FYNNEI. Trimming took 6 bases from V and 5 from J; bases not matched to a gene: 9. Of note for this clone: Antigen: not known.

TCRdb keeps only in-frame clones here, not all; method: immunoSEQ multiplex PCR. The sample comprises almost 250,000 clones, under 80% of which are singletons, and just over 15% rests with the top ten. Genomic DNA in a quantity of about 2.2 micrograms was derived from cryopreserved PBMCs for TCR beta libraries. The study, taken as a whole, reports: Baseline-level clonality went beyond age-matched healthy donors and moved in step with circulating CD8+ T-cell counts. Samples were collected at differing times from sustained-remission and progressing patients.

The chain combines TRBV2 with TRBJ1-2, with TRBD1 matching 7 bases. Source: PBMCs, taken after 24 months of ibrutinib treatment. This clonotype was obtained from a human donor with chronic lymphocytic leukemia. CDR3 amino acids: CASSWEGAAYGYTF. The CDR3 DNA sequence: TGTGCCAGCAGCTGGGAGGGGGCGGCTTATGGCTACACCTTC.